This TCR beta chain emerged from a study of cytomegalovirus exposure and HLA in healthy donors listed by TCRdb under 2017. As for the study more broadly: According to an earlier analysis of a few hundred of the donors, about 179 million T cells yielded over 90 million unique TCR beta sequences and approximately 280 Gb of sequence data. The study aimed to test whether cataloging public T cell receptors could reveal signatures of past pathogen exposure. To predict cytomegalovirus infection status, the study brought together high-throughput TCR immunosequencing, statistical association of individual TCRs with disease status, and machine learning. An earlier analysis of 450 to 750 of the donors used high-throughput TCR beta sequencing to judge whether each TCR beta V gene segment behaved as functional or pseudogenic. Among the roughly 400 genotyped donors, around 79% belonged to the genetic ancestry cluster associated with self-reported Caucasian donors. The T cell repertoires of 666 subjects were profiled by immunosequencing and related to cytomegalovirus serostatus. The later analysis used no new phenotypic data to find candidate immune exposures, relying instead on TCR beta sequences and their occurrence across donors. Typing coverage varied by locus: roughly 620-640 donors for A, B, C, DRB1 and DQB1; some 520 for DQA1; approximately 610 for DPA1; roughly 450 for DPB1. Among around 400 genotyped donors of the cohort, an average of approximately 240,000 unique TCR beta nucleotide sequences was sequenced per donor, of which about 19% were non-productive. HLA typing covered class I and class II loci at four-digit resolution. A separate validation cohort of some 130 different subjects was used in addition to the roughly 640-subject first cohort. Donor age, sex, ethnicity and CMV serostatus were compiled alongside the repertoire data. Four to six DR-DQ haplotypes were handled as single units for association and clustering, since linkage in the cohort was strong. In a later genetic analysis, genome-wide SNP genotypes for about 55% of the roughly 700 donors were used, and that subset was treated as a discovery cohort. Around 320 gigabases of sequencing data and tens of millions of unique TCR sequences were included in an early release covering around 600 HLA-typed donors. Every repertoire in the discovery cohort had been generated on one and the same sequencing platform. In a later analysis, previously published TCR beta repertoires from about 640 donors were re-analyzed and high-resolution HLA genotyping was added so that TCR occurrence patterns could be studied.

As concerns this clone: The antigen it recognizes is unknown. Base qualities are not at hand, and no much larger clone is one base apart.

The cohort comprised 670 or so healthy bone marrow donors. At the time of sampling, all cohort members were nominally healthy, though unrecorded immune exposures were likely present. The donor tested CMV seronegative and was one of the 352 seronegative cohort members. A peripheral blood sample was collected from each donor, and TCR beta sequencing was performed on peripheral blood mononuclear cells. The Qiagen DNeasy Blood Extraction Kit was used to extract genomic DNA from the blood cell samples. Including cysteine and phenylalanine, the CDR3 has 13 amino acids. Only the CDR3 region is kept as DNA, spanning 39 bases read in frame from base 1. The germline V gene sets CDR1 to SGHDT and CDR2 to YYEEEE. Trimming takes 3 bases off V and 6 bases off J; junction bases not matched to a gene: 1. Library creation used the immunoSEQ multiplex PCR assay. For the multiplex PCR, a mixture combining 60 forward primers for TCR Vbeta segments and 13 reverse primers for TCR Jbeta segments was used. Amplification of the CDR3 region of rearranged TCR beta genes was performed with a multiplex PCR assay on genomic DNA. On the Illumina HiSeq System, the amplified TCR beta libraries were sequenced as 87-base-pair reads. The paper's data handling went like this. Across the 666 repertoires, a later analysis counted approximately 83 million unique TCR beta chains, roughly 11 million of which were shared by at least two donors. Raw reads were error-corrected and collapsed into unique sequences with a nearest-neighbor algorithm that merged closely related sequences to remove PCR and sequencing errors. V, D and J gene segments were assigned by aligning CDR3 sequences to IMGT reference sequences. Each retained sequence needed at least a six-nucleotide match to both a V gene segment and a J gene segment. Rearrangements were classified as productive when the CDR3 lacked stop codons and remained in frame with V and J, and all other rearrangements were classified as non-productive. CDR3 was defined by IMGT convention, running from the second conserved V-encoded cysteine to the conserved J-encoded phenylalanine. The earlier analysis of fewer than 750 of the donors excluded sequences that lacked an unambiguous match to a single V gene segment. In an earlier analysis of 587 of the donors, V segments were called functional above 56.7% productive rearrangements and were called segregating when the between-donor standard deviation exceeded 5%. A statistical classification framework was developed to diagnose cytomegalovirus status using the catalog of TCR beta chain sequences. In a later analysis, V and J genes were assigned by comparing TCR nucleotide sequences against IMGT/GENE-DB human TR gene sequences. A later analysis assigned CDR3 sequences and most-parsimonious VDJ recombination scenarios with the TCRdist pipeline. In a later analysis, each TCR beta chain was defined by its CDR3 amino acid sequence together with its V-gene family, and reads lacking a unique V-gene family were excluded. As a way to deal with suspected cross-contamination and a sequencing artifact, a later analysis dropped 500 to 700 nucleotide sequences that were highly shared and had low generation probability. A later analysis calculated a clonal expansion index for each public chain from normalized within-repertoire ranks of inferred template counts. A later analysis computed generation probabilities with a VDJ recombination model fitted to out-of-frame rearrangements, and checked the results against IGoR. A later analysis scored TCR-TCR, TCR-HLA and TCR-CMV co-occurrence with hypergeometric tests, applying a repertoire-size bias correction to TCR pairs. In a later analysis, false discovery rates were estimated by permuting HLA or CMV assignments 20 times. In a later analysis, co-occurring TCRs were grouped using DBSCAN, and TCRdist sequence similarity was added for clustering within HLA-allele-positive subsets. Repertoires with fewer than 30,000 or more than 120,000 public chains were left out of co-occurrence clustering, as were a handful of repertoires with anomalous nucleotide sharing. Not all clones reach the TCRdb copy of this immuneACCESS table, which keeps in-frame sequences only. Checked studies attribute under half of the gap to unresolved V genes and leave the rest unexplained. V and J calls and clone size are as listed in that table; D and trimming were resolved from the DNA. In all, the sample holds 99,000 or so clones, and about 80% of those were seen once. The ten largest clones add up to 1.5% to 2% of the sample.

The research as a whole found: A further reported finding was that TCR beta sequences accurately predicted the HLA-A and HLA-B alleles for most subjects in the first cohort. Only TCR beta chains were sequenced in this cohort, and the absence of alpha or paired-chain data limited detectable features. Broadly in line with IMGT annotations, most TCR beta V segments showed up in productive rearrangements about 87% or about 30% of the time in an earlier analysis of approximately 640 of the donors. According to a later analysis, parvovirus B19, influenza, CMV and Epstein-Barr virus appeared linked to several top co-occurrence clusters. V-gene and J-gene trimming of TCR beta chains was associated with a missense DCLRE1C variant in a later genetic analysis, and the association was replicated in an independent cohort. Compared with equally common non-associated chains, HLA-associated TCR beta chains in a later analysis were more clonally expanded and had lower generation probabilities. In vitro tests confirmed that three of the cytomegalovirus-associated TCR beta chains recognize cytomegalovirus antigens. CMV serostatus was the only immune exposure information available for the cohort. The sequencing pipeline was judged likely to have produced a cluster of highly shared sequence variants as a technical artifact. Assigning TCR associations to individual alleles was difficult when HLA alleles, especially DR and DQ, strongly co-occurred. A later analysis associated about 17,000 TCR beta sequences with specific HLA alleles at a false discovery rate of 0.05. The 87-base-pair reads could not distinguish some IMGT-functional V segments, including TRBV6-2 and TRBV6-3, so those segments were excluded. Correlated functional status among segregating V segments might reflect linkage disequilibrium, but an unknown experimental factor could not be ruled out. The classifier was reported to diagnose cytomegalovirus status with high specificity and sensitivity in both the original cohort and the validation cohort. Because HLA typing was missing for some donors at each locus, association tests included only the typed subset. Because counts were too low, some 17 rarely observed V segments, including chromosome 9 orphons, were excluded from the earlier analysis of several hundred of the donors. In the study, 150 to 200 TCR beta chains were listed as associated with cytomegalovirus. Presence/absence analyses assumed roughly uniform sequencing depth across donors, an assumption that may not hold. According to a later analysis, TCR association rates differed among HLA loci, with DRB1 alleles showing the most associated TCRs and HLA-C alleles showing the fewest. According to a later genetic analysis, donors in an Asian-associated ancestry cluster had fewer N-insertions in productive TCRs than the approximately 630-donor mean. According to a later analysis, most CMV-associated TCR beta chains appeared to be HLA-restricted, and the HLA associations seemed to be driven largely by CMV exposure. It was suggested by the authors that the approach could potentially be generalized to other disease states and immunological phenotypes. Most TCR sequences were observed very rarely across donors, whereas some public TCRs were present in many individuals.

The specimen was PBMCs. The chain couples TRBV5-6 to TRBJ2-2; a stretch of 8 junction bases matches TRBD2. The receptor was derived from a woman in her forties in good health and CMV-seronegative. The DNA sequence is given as TGTGCCAGCAGCTCCGGGGGGGCCGGGGAGCTGTTTTTT. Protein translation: CASSSGGAGELFF. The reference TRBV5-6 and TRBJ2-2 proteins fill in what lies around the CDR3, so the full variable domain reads DAGVTQSPTHLIKTRGQQVTLRCSPKSGHDTVSWYQQALGQGPQFIFQYYEEEERQRGNFPDRFSGHQFPNYSSELNVNALLLGDSALYLCASSSGGAGELFFGEGSRLTVL.